Listed below are T cell receptor beta chains from one sample, sequenced in a study of early T cells in non-severe SARS-CoV-2 infection. TCRdb redid the calling of the 5' RACE reads with MiXCR, one entry per CDR3 protein. The data show roughly 34,000 distinct CDR3 sequences, more than 4% seen once. The sample consisted of whole blood. Receptors originate from an adult who was a healthcare worker with PCR-confirmed SARS-CoV-2 infection or an uninfected control (not recorded which). Both conserved end residues are part of each CDR3. The order of the fields is clone size, D gene, J gene, V gene, CDR3 DNA, CDR3 protein. The D gene is left open where the match is weak. The listing skips clone size in some rows; elsewhere it reads once, few, many or a size class.

abundance: .; d_gene: .; j_gene: TRBJ1-1; v_gene: TRBV12-3/TRBV12-4; CDR3nt: TGTGCCAGCAGCCGGGGGGAGAACACTGAAGCTTTCTTT; CDR3aa: CASSRGENTEAFF
abundance: many; d_gene: .; j_gene: TRBJ2-7; v_gene: TRBV6-2/TRBV6-3; CDR3nt: TGTGCCAGCAGGGATGGACAGACCTACGAGCAGTACTTC; CDR3aa: CASRDGQTYEQYF
abundance: many; d_gene: .; j_gene: TRBJ2-2; v_gene: TRBV5-1; CDR3nt: TGCGCCAGCACTATTAGGGAGGCCGGGGAGCTGTTTTTT; CDR3aa: CASTIREAGELFF
abundance: many; d_gene: TRBD1; j_gene: TRBJ1-2; v_gene: TRBV5-5; CDR3nt: TGTGCCAGCAGCTTTGCAGGGGGCGACTATGGCTACACCTTC; CDR3aa: CASSFAGGDYGYTF
abundance: .; d_gene: .; j_gene: TRBJ1-2; v_gene: TRBV12-3/TRBV12-4; CDR3nt: TGTGCCAGCAGTTTACGGTCGGTCAGTTTATATGGCTACACCTTC; CDR3aa: CASSLRSVSLYGYTF
abundance: few; d_gene: TRBD1; j_gene: TRBJ1-2; v_gene: TRBV12-3/TRBV12-4; CDR3nt: TGTGCCAGCAGTTCCGCTGGACAGGGCTATGGCTACACCTTC; CDR3aa: CASSSAGQGYGYTF
abundance: .; d_gene: .; j_gene: TRBJ2-7; v_gene: TRBV20-1; CDR3nt: TGCAGTGCTGTTCGACCGGGACCGTTCTCCTACGAGCAGTACTTC; CDR3aa: CSAVRPGPFSYEQYF
abundance: .; d_gene: .; j_gene: TRBJ1-1; v_gene: TRBV7-8; CDR3nt: TGTGCCAGCAGTCAGAGACCGGGCACTGAAGCTTTCTTT; CDR3aa: CASSQRPGTEAFF
abundance: medium-sized; d_gene: TRBD2; j_gene: TRBJ2-2; v_gene: TRBV6-4; CDR3nt: TGTGCCAGCAGTGGGACTAGCGGGAGATCGGCCGGGGAGCTGTTTTTT; CDR3aa: CASSGTSGRSAGELFF
abundance: .; d_gene: .; j_gene: TRBJ1-3; v_gene: TRBV2; CDR3nt: TGTGCCAGCAGAGAACAGGGAAACACCATATATTTT; CDR3aa: CASREQGNTIYF
abundance: many; d_gene: .; j_gene: TRBJ2-5; v_gene: TRBV11-3; CDR3nt: TGTGCCAGCAGCTTTATAGCCAGCGGCCAAGAGACCCAGTACTTC; CDR3aa: CASSFIASGQETQYF
abundance: many; d_gene: .; j_gene: TRBJ1-2; v_gene: TRBV3-1; CDR3nt: TGTGCCAGCAGCCAAGATCTTGGCCAGGAGAGCGGCTACACCTTC; CDR3aa: CASSQDLGQESGYTF
abundance: many; d_gene: .; j_gene: TRBJ2-7; v_gene: TRBV6-1; CDR3nt: TGTGCCAGCAGTGAAGTTGTAGCGGAGACCTACGAGCAGTACTTC; CDR3aa: CASSEVVAETYEQYF
abundance: many; d_gene: .; j_gene: TRBJ2-5; v_gene: TRBV7-9; CDR3nt: TGTGCCAGCAGCCCCCGGGGGTCACAAGAGACCCAGTACTTC; CDR3aa: CASSPRGSQETQYF
abundance: many; d_gene: .; j_gene: TRBJ2-7; v_gene: TRBV12-3/TRBV12-4; CDR3nt: TGTGCCAGCAGACCCAAACGAGGGTCCGGGACCTACGAGCAGTACTTC; CDR3aa: CASRPKRGSGTYEQYF
abundance: many; d_gene: .; j_gene: TRBJ2-5; v_gene: TRBV6-6; CDR3nt: TGTGCCAGCAGTCTCGACGGGGGAGAGACCCAGTACTTC; CDR3aa: CASSLDGGETQYF
abundance: .; d_gene: .; j_gene: TRBJ2-2; v_gene: TRBV19; CDR3nt: TGTGCCAGTAGTATTAAGGAGGGATCCGGGGAGCTGTTTTTT; CDR3aa: CASSIKEGSGELFF